This entry lists 23 T cell receptor beta chains sequenced from one sample in a study of shared clonotypes between healthy human individuals (dated by TCRdb to 2018 to 2020). The library was prepared using the immunoSEQ multiplex PCR assay. In its TCRdb copy, this immuneACCESS table keeps in-frame sequences only and misses some clones. Where compared with another copy, unresolved V genes explain less than half of these, and the others have no known cause. Counted in this sample were nearly 1 million clones; approximately 76% of them appeared once. Around 1.4% of the sample goes to the ten largest clones. Sample: memory CD4+ T cells sorted from blood. The cell subset or site label for this specimen denotes: CD45RA-negative fraction. Receptor source: a man aged 18 to 30 in good health.

The rearrangement links TRBV6-6 to TRBJ1-2, with D possibly TRBD1 on 5 matching bases. Germline V gene data show CDR1 as MNHNY and CDR2 as SVGAGI (reference sequence). The CDR3 is 12 residues long. The V gene lost 8 bases and the J gene lost 7 bases, with 14 bases spanning the gap. The CDR3 DNA reads TGTGCCAGCGGCCGGGAAGGGGCTGGCTACACCTTC. This codes for CASGREGAGYTF.

This chain uses TRBV13 with TRBJ1-1, with 9 bases lining up with TRBD1. Germline CDR1 reads PRHDT; CDR2 reads FYEKMQ (reference sequence). The CDR3 is 15 amino acids. Unmatched junction bases numbered 4, after V lost 4 bases and J lost 1 base. CDR3 nucleotide sequence: TGTGCCAGCAGCTCAGGGACAGGGAAGAACACTGAAGCTTTCTTT. This translates into CASSSGTGKNTEAFF.

The chain recombines TRBV2 with TRBJ1-6; D is unresolved. The germline V and J ends were trimmed by 7 bases and 0 bases, with 7 bases remaining between them. Looked up from germline, CDR1 is SNHLY and CDR2 is FYNNEI. CDR3 length: 14 residues. This CDR3 reads CASKESSYNSPLHF. The CDR3 coding sequence is TGTGCCAGCAAGGAGAGCTCCTATAATTCACCCCTCCACTTT.

V usage is TRBV15 and J usage is TRBJ1-1, with a weak D call TRBD1 (6 bases). The V end was cut by 2 bases, the J end by 6 bases, with 13 bases between. In germline, CDR1 is LNHNV, CDR2 YYDKDF (reference sequence). This CDR3 is 14 amino acids long. CDR3 sequence: CATSRTTGQPEAFF. The DNA of the CDR3 is TGTGCCACCAGCAGAACCACCGGACAGCCTGAAGCTTTCTTT.

The rearrangement joins TRBV6-1 to TRBJ1-1; D possibly corresponds to TRBD1 (5 bases). V was trimmed by 2 bases and J by 4 bases, leaving 14 bases between them. The germline CDR1 and CDR2 sequences are MNHNS and SASEGT. The CDR3 sequence is 15 residues long. The CDR3 here is CASSEKWAGGTEAFF. The DNA for the CDR3 is TGTGCCAGCAGTGAAAAATGGGCGGGGGGCACTGAAGCTTTCTTT.

This clone has a handful of counts. The J gene is TRBJ2-5, the V gene TRBV2; 9 positions agree with TRBD2. The ends lost 3 bases at V and 3 bases at J; junction bases unmatched: 2. Germline V gene data show CDR1 as SNHLY and CDR2 as FYNNEI. The CDR3 spans 14 residues. The CDR3 reads CASSETSGKETQYF. CDR3 nucleotide sequence: TGTGCCAGCAGTGAGACTAGCGGTAAAGAGACCCAGTACTTC.

This clone was seen a few times. CDR3 nucleotides: TGTGCCAGCAGTGAAGAGGATACGCAGTATTTT. Its protein product is CASSEEDTQYF. The chain carries TRBV2 and TRBJ2-3, with D hard to call. Germline CDR1 SNHLY, CDR2 FYNNEI. CDR3 size: 11 residues. The germline V and J ends were trimmed by 1 base and 6 bases, with 2 bases remaining between them.

The rearrangement uses TRBV19 and TRBJ2-4, with no clear D. This CDR3 has 15 residues. CDR1 is LNHDA and CDR2 is SQIVND in the germline V gene (reference sequence). The V end lost 3 bases, the J end lost 3 bases, and 12 bases lay between the germline ends. CDR3 sequence reads: CASSIQDLGKNIQYF. The CDR3 DNA follows: TGTGCCAGTAGTATCCAGGATTTGGGCAAAAACATTCAGTACTTC.

The V call is TRBV18, the J call TRBJ1-1; the D gene is possibly TRBD1 (5 bases). The V end lost 3 bases, the J end lost 1 base, and 12 bases lay between the germline ends. Germline loops: CDR1 KGHSH, CDR2 LQKENI. The CDR3 runs 15 residues. The CDR3 loop reads CASSPQGGGNTEAFF. The CDR3 nucleotides are TGTGCCAGCTCACCTCAAGGCGGGGGGAACACTGAAGCTTTCTTT.

This clone was seen more than once but under ten times. The V and J genes are TRBV7-2 and TRBJ2-7; no clear D gene. Trimming stripped 4 bases from V and 3 bases from J, with 10 bases between. The CDR3 is made up of 13 amino acids. Germline CDR1 is SGHTA and CDR2 is FQGNSA. CDR3 region: CASSSYMYYEQYF. CDR3 DNA sequence: TGTGCCAGCAGCTCATATATGTACTACGAGCAGTACTTC.

The V gene is TRBV6-5, the J gene TRBJ2-5; D ambiguous. Trimming shortened V by 5 bases and J by 4 bases, and 14 bases separated the two germline ends. The CDR3 consists of 14 residues. Germline V gives CDR1 MNHEY, CDR2 SVGAGI. The CDR3, as DNA: TGTGCCAGCAGTCGGGCCAGCCAAGTAGAGACCCAGTACTTC. Translation: CASSRASQVETQYF.

The DNA for the CDR3 is TGTGCCAGCGGATTGTACAATCAGCCCCAGCATTTT. Translating it yields CASGLYNQPQHF. The chain combines TRBV27 with TRBJ1-5; D unresolved. The CDR3 sequence is 12 residues long. With 8 bases removed from V and 3 bases from J, the gap between germline ends came to 8 bases. CDR1 is MNHEY and CDR2 is SMNVEV in the germline V gene (reference sequence).

The chain carries TRBV5-1 and TRBJ2-1, with D uncertain. Trimming took off 0 bases at V and 7 bases at J, with 11 bases between the two ends. The CDR3 runs to 14 residues. CDR1 and CDR2 from the germline V gene are SGHRS and YFSETQ. The CDR3 loop reads CASSLGSQVNEQFF. In DNA form, the CDR3 reads TGCGCCAGCAGCTTGGGTAGTCAGGTGAATGAGCAGTTCTTC.

The rearrangement uses TRBV7-8 and TRBJ1-3, with D possibly TRBD1 on 5 matching bases. CDR1 and CDR2 (germline): SGHVS, FQNEAQ. The CDR3 runs to 15 residues. V lost 0 bases, J lost 7 bases, and 13 bases lay in between. The CDR3 DNA reads as TGTGCCAGCAGCTTAGCTCCGTCAGAGGGGAACACCATATATTTT. Protein sequence: CASSLAPSEGNTIYF.

At least ten counts were recorded for this clone. The genes are TRBV4-1 and TRBJ2-7; either TRBD1 or TRBD2 may fit D (5 bases each). V was trimmed by 0 bases and J by 3 bases, leaving 12 bases between them. The CDR3 has 15 amino acids. The germline gives CDR1 MGHRA, CDR2 YSYEKL. CDR3 bases: TGCGCCAGCAGCCAAGATTGGGGACCTCGCTACGAGCAGTACTTC. It encodes CASSQDWGPRYEQYF.

Of note for this clone: This could be a read error, since a much larger clone is one nucleotide away. The genes are TRBV6-5 and TRBJ1-3; 8 positions match TRBD1. Germline CDR1 MNHEY, CDR2 SVGAGI. The CDR3 contains 14 residues. V dropped 5 bases and J dropped 0; count of bases not matched to a gene: 0. The DNA for the CDR3 is TGTGCCAGCAGTCAGGGGGCCTCTGGAAACACCATATATTTT. Translation: CASSQGASGNTIYF.

This clone was seen a few times. The chain couples TRBV30 to TRBJ2-4; D perhaps matches TRBD2 (5 bases). This CDR3 comprises 16 residues. Germline V lookup: CDR1 GTSNPN, CDR2 SVGIG (reference sequence). Trimming removed 0 bases from V and 3 bases from J, with 15 bases in between. This CDR3 reads CAWSVPVGAGKNIQYF. In DNA form, the CDR3 reads TGTGCCTGGAGTGTACCGGTGGGCGCGGGCAAAAACATTCAGTACTTC.

The V gene is TRBV4-2, the J gene TRBJ1-1; D is perhaps TRBD1 (5 bases). The V end was cut by 0 bases, the J end by 1 base, with 21 bases between. This CDR3 contains 19 residues. CDR1 is LGHNA, CDR2 YNFKEQ, per germline. The CDR3 reads CASSQDLGDRKLTNTEAFF. In DNA, the CDR3 is TGTGCCAGCAGCCAAGATCTAGGAGACAGAAAATTGACGAACACTGAAGCTTTCTTT.

The rearrangement links TRBV11-2 to TRBJ1-2; weak D call: TRBD1 (5 bases). The length of the CDR3 is 13 residues. Trimming pared 3 bases from V and 4 bases from J, leaving 9 bases between. CDR1 and CDR2 (germline): SGHAT, FQNNGV. DNA of the CDR3: TGTGCCAGCAGCTTTGGTGGGGCCTATGGCTACACCTTC. This codes for CASSFGGAYGYTF.

V gene TRBV19 combines with J gene TRBJ2-7; D gene ambiguous. The germline V gene encodes CDR1 LNHDA and CDR2 SQIVND (reference sequence). V gave up 10 bases and J gave up 0 bases, with 7 bases separating them. This CDR3 is 11 amino acids long. In DNA, the CDR3 is TGTGCCACTGGTAGCTCCTACGAGCAGTACTTC. This codes for CATGSSYEQYF.

The chain carries TRBV6-1 and TRBJ2-7; the match to TRBD1 covers 7 bases. The CDR3 runs 14 residues. Trimming took 3 bases from V and 2 from J; bases not matched to a gene: 4. Germline values: CDR1 MNHNS, CDR2 SASEGT. CDR3 residues: CASSDRQGAYEQYF. CDR3 sequence (DNA): TGTGCCAGCAGTGATAGACAGGGAGCCTACGAGCAGTACTTC.

V usage is TRBV7-3 and J usage is TRBJ2-5; D uncertain. The germline V and J ends were trimmed by 4 bases and 5 bases, with 11 bases remaining between them. The CDR3 totals 13 residues. Germline-derived CDR1 and CDR2 are SGHTA and FQGTGA. The CDR3 sequence: CASSSDPRETQYF. CDR3 coding DNA: TGTGCCAGCAGCTCCGATCCGAGGGAGACCCAGTACTTC.

This clone turned up a few times. J is TRBJ2-1 and V is TRBV7-2; 15 bases are a match to TRBD2. The CDR3 length is 16 residues. V was pared by 5 bases and J by 9 bases, with 8 bases of the junction left unmatched. The germline gives CDR1 SGHTA, CDR2 FQGNSA. The CDR3 region has the DNA TGTGCCAGCAGCCCCCGGGGACTAGCGGGAGGTACTGAGCAGTTCTTC. As protein: CASSPRGLAGGTEQFF.